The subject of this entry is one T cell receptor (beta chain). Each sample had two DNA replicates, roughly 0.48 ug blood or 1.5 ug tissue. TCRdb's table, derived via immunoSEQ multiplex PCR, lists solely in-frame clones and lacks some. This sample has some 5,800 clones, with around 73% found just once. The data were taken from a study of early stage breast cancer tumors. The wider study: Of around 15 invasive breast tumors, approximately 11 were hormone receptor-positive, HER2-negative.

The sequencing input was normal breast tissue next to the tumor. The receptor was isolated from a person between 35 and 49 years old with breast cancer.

CDR3 sequence (DNA): TGTGCCAGCAGCCCAGGGACAGGGGTCGGTGGGGCCAACGTCCTGACTTTC. The encoded protein is CASSPGTGVGGANVLTF. V gene TRBV7-8 combines with J gene TRBJ2-6, with 10 nucleotides matching TRBD1. The germline gives CDR1 SGHVS, CDR2 FQNEAQ. The J segment lost 3 bases and the V segment lost 5 bases, leaving 7 bases of the junction unmatched. The CDR3 is 17 amino acids.